Following are 20 T cell receptor beta chains from one sample sequenced in a study of shared clonotypes between healthy human individuals. Some clones are missing from TCRdb's copy, which holds only in-frame ones; the method was immunoSEQ multiplex PCR. Of a few million clones in the sample, approximately 95% are singletons; the top ten hold 0.35% to 0.5%. What was sequenced was naive CD4+ T cells from PBMCs. Subset here: CD45RA+ positively selected. Every receptor here comes from a man aged 18-30 years in good health. Some clones in this sample may be carry-over from other donors' samples.

The V call is TRBV7-2, the J call TRBJ2-3, with a weak D call TRBD2 (6 bases). CDR3 length: 13 amino acids. Trimming removed 2 bases at V and 6 bases at J, with 9 bases between. Germline V gene data show CDR1 as SGHTA and CDR2 as FQGNSA. CDR3 amino acids: CASSLRGGDTQYF. CDR3 coding DNA: TGTGCCAGCAGCTTACGAGGAGGGGATACGCAGTATTTT.

The chain uses TRBV7-9 and TRBJ2-6; 13 bases map to TRBD2. Germline V lookup: CDR1 SEHNR, CDR2 FQNEAQ (reference sequence). Losses at the gene ends were 5 bases for V and 2 bases for J; bases not matched to a gene: 9. The CDR3 spans 19 residues. CDR3 sequence (DNA): TGTGCCAGCAGCCGGACTAGCGGGGGCGATTCTACTGGGGCCAACGTCCTGACTTTC. Protein sequence: CASSRTSGGDSTGANVLTF.

The chain uses TRBV6-5 and TRBJ2-5, with 7 nucleotides matching TRBD2. The germline gives CDR1 MNHEY, CDR2 SVGAGI. This CDR3 region has 16 residues. J was trimmed by 1 base and V by 0 bases; bases with no gene match: 5. The chain's CDR3 is CASSYSRTSVQETQYF. CDR3 DNA sequence: TGTGCCAGCAGTTACTCTAGAACTAGCGTCCAAGAGACCCAGTACTTC.

V is TRBV18 and J is TRBJ2-4; D perhaps matches TRBD2 (6 bases). V shed 3 bases and J shed 4 bases, with 13 bases lying between them. Germline V CDR1 and CDR2: KGHSH, LQKENI. CDR3 length equals 15 residues. The CDR3 loop reads CASSPDGTPKNIQYF. For the CDR3, the DNA is TGTGCCAGCTCACCCGACGGGACTCCTAAAAACATTCAGTACTTC.

V and J are TRBV18 and TRBJ2-1, with D perhaps matching TRBD2 (6 bases). Per the germline V gene, CDR1 is KGHSH and CDR2 is LQKENI. The V end lost 3 bases, the J end lost 10 bases, and 16 bases lay between the germline ends. CDR3 length: 14 residues. CDR3 residues: CASSPGLPGREQFF. CDR3 sequence (DNA): TGTGCCAGCTCACCGGGACTCCCCGGACGCGAGCAGTTCTTC.

This chain joins TRBV10-3 and TRBJ2-7; D possibly corresponds to TRBD2 (5 bases). Germline V gives CDR1 ENHRY, CDR2 SYGVKD. The CDR3 is 14 residues long. The V end was cut by 5 bases, the J end by 0 bases, with 11 bases between. Here the CDR3 DNA reads TGTGCCATCAGTAACCGGGATCCCTCCTACGAGCAGTACTTC. This gives the protein CAISNRDPSYEQYF.

The chain couples TRBV10-3 to TRBJ1-5, with TRBD1 as a possible D gene (6 bases). V lost 5 bases and J 1 base, leaving 9 bases between the germline ends. Per the germline V gene, CDR1 is ENHRY and CDR2 is SYGVKD. The CDR3 runs to 14 residues. CDR3 region: CAISRQESNQPQHF. CDR3 nucleotide sequence: TGTGCCATCAGTAGACAGGAGAGCAATCAGCCCCAGCATTTT.

V gene TRBV27 combines with J gene TRBJ2-1; 10 positions match TRBD1. Germline CDR1 reads MNHEY; CDR2 reads SMNVEV (reference sequence). V gave up 5 bases and J gave up 0 bases; unmatched junction bases: 7. This CDR3 has 17 residues. CDR3 protein: CASSPQTGGASYNEQFF. The CDR3 DNA reads TGTGCCAGCAGTCCACAGACAGGGGGCGCCTCCTACAATGAGCAGTTCTTC.

This chain connects TRBV4-1 to TRBJ1-4, with D possibly being TRBD1 (5 bases). V was cut by 3 bases and J by 4 bases, with 21 bases left in between. CDR1 and CDR2 (germline): MGHRA, YSYEKL. The CDR3 is made up of 18 amino acids. The CDR3 region has the DNA TGCGCCAGCAGCCAGCCTCAGGACCGCGGGGGAGTTAATGAAAAACTGTTTTTT. Protein product: CASSQPQDRGGVNEKLFF.

This chain uses TRBV7-6 with TRBJ2-1, with 8 bases identical to TRBD1. Looked up from germline, CDR1 is SGHVS and CDR2 is FNYEAQ. This CDR3 contains 16 residues. Trimming removed 0 bases from V and 2 bases from J; junction bases left unmatched: 3. CDR3: CASSLAPQGAYNEQFF. The CDR3 coding sequence is TGTGCCAGCAGCTTAGCGCCACAGGGGGCCTACAATGAGCAGTTCTTC.

The chain links TRBV6-4 to TRBJ2-3; D is unresolved. In germline, CDR1 is MRHNA, CDR2 SNTAGT. The CDR3 is 14 residues long. V lost 2 bases and J lost 0, with 6 bases in between. CDR3 residues: CASSDPPSTDTQYF. CDR3 sequence (DNA): TGTGCCAGCAGTGACCCCCCCAGCACAGATACGCAGTATTTT.

J is TRBJ1-1 and V is TRBV20-1; no firm D call. This CDR3 is built from 10 residues. The V gene's germline CDR1 is DFQATT and CDR2 SNEGSKA (reference sequence). The CDR3, as DNA: TGCAGCTCTTGGGAGGCTGAAGCTTTCTTT. Translation gives CSSWEAEAFF.

The chain links TRBV28 to TRBJ1-6, with a possible D match to TRBD1 (5 bases). Germline CDR1 and CDR2: MDHEN and SYDVKM. The germline V and J ends were trimmed by 5 bases and 17 bases, with 13 bases remaining between them. The CDR3 length is 11 residues. The chain's CDR3 is CASSLAGRFHF. The CDR3 DNA is TGTGCCAGCAGTCTAGCGGGACGCTTCCACTTT.

The chain recombines TRBV6-1 with TRBJ2-7; either TRBD1 or TRBD2 may fit D (5 bases each). Trimming removed 6 bases at V and 3 bases at J, with 12 bases between. There are 13 residues in the CDR3. Looked up from germline, CDR1 is MNHNS and CDR2 is SASEGT. CDR3 region: CASRPGTRYEQYF. The CDR3 bases are TGTGCCAGCAGGCCCGGGACCCGCTACGAGCAGTACTTC.

The chain has TRBV11-3 and TRBJ2-2; 8 bases are shared with TRBD2. Germline V gene sequence: CDR1 SGHNT, CDR2 YENEEA. V shed 6 bases and J 4 bases; nucleotides not matched to a gene: 10. The CDR3 length is 16 residues. The CDR3 coding sequence is TGTGCCAGCAGTTTTGGGCGGACTAGCTCCACCGGGGAGCTGTTTTTT. It is translated as CASSFGRTSSTGELFF.

The chain is built from TRBV11-2 and TRBJ1-2, with 8 nucleotides matching TRBD1. In germline, CDR1 is SGHAT, CDR2 FQNNGV. V was clipped by 5 bases and J by 9 bases; unmatched bases: 11. This CDR3 contains 14 residues. CDR3 DNA sequence: TGTGCCAGCAGCCAGCCGGGGACAGGAAGAAGCTACACCTTC. Translating gives CASSQPGTGRSYTF.

This chain links TRBV27 with TRBJ1-1, with D unclear. CDR1 MNHEY and CDR2 SMNVEV come from the germline V gene (reference sequence). The length of the CDR3 is 14 residues. With 2 bases removed from V and 9 bases from J, the gap between germline ends came to 16 bases. The CDR3 here is CASSLNLRTAKAFF. As DNA, the CDR3 is TGTGCCAGCAGTTTAAATCTCCGAACGGCGAAAGCTTTCTTT.

The chain is built from TRBV6-1 and TRBJ2-7, with 14 bases lining up with TRBD2. Germline V gene lookup returns CDR1 MNHNS and CDR2 SASEGT. J lost 0 bases, V lost 4 bases, and 8 bases had no gene match. The CDR3 extends over 18 amino acids. The CDR3 DNA follows: TGTGCCAGCAGTGGAGGACTAGCGGGAGGTGCAAGCTCCTACGAGCAGTACTTC. Translating it yields CASSGGLAGGASSYEQYF.

This clone was seen just once. The V call is TRBV5-1, the J call TRBJ2-3, with D unclear. Germline CDR1 SGHRS, CDR2 YFSETQ. The CDR3 length is 15 residues. V lost 0 bases to trimming and J lost 3 bases, with 11 bases between them. CDR3 protein: CASSLASPTTDTQYF. CDR3 nucleotides: TGCGCCAGCAGCTTGGCGAGCCCGACGACAGATACGCAGTATTTT.

This clone was counted once. The same CDR3 arises from other DNA sequences in this sample as well. This chain links TRBV28 with TRBJ2-2; 8 positions match TRBD2. Trimming at V came to 5 bases and at J to 0 bases, leaving 8 bases not matched to a gene. The CDR3 contains 17 residues. Per the germline V gene, CDR1 is MDHEN and CDR2 is SYDVKM. CDR3 residues: CASSPGLAGTNTGELFF. The CDR3 DNA reads as TGTGCCAGCAGTCCCGGACTAGCCGGAACGAACACCGGGGAGCTGTTTTTT.